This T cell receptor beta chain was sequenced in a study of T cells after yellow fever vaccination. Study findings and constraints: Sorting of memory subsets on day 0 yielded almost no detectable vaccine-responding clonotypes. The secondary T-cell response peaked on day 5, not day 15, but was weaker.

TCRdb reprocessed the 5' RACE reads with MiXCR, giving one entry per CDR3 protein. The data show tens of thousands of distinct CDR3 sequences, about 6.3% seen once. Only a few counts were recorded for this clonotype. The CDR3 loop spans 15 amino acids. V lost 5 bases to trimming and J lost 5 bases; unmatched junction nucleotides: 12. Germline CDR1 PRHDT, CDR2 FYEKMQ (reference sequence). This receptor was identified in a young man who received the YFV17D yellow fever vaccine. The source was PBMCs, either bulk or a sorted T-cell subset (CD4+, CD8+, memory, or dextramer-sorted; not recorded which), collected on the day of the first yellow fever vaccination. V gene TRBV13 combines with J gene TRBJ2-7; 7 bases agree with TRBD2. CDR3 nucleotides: TGTGCCAGCAGCACGACCAGAGGGGCGGGGGACGAGCAGTACTTC. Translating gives CASSTTRGAGDEQYF.